A selection of T cell receptor beta chains follows, all from one sample in a study of cytomegalovirus exposure and HLA in healthy donors. Sequencing was performed with immunoSEQ multiplex PCR; in TCRdb, only in-frame clones are kept and a portion is missing. The repertoire holds about 130,000 clones, with around 81% as singletons. Material: PBMCs. These receptors all stem from a man between 18 and 29 years old in good health and CMV-seronegative. Each CDR3 is given without its conserved first and last residue. The D gene is left open where the match is weak. Size is omitted from some rows. Given values are once, few, many or a class for expanded clones.

CDR3,J,D,V,size
ASRTGLETQY,TRBJ2-5,-,TRBV6-5,-
ASSLAVLRQGIDGYT,TRBJ1-2,TRBD1,TRBV7-9,-
ASSSTGGSTDTQY,TRBJ2-3,TRBD2,TRBV6-4,-
ASRNTSGLDGYT,TRBJ1-2,-,TRBV5-4,-
AWSAMDSLSNQPQH,TRBJ1-5,-,TRBV30,-
ASSHLQRGVETQY,TRBJ2-5,TRBD2,TRBV7-9,-
ASSPEEDYNIQY,TRBJ2-4,-,TRBV11-2,-
ASSLEAGKVYGYT,TRBJ1-2,-,TRBV7-8,-
ASSLGYKGGITYEQY,TRBJ2-7,-,TRBV7-6,-
AGALGGYGYT,TRBJ1-2,-,TRBV2,-
ASSFQGNANTEAF,TRBJ1-1,-,TRBV6-5,-
ASQPRTGILYEQY,TRBJ2-7,TRBD1,TRBV6-6,-
ASSLMSGGRNEQF,TRBJ2-1,TRBD2,TRBV7-8,-
ASSFPIRTEAF,TRBJ1-1,-,TRBV13,-
ASSLQGEETQY,TRBJ2-5,TRBD1,TRBV6-1,once
ASSPSSGDYRGNQPQH,TRBJ1-5,-,TRBV18,-
ASSYGGDYGYT,TRBJ1-2,-,TRBV6-6,-
AWSSVGELF,TRBJ2-2,-,TRBV30,-
ASRSREDTYQETQY,TRBJ2-5,-,TRBV6-4,-
ASSRPGGTEAF,TRBJ1-1,-,TRBV7-9,-
ASSPTENYGYT,TRBJ1-2,-,TRBV19,-
ASSQASVQAYYNSPLH,TRBJ1-6,-,TRBV4-3,-
ASSFGKGGYGYT,TRBJ1-2,-,TRBV5-1,-
ASSIQTDTQY,TRBJ2-3,-,TRBV19,few
ASSRGDSLNQPQH,TRBJ1-5,TRBD1,TRBV19,-
ASRLLAGIGVFEAF,TRBJ1-1,-,TRBV5-8,-
ASSLGPGSNEKLF,TRBJ1-4,-,TRBV7-8,-
ASSLPRGGTDTQY,TRBJ2-3,-,TRBV7-8,-
ASSSPTVDNEQF,TRBJ2-1,-,TRBV6-5,-
ASSVGGGRTEAF,TRBJ1-1,-,TRBV9,-
ASSLTGVKEKLF,TRBJ1-4,TRBD1,TRBV5-8,-
ASSSDRSTIEAF,TRBJ1-1,-,TRBV6-6,-
ASSQDQGFNEQY,TRBJ2-7,-,TRBV4-3,-
ASAGTGYYEQY,TRBJ2-7,TRBD1,TRBV2,few
ASSLTGAQETQY,TRBJ2-5,-,TRBV7-3,once
ASSTGIYGYT,TRBJ1-2,-,TRBV28,-
ASSDLPGLAGGLQNEQF,TRBJ2-1,TRBD2,TRBV5-1,-
ASSQDRRNEQF,TRBJ2-1,-,TRBV14,-
ASRQTAMNTEAF,TRBJ1-1,-,TRBV25-1,-
ASSLSRDRGLSNQPQH,TRBJ1-5,TRBD1,TRBV13,-
ASSPTQGKGYT,TRBJ1-2,-,TRBV4-3,-
ASSPDRVRTEAF,TRBJ1-1,TRBD1,TRBV5-4,-
ASSVSSGQETQY,TRBJ2-5,-,TRBV9,-
ASSTGGMGGELF,TRBJ2-2,TRBD1,TRBV6-5,-
SVWTGLHSGNTIY,TRBJ1-3,TRBD1,TRBV29-1,-
ASSQAEGVGSPLH,TRBJ1-6,-,TRBV5-1,-
ASSPDRVGQPQH,TRBJ1-5,TRBD1,TRBV28,-
ASIGATEFNSPLH,TRBJ1-6,-,TRBV7-9,-
ASSQTSGAYEQY,TRBJ2-7,TRBD2,TRBV27,-